The 13 T cell receptor beta chains below come from one sample, sequenced in a study of CD8+ T cells in alopecia areata. Indicated treatment: oral pan-JAK inhibitor, 5-10 mg twice daily. Extraction and reverse transcription of RNA yielded cDNA as the sequencing template. Generated by immunoSEQ multiplex PCR, the TCRdb table keeps only in-frame clones and is missing some. Of 180,000 or so clones listed, approximately 50% were seen once; the top ten hold about 9.4%. The sequencing here drew on CD8+ T cells sorted from blood, taken between weeks 51 and 54, from a patient treated with tofacitinib. The receptors originated from a human donor with alopecia areata.

This clone was observed a handful of times. The chain employs TRBV7-9 and TRBJ2-7, with 9 nucleotides matching TRBD1. The germline CDR1 and CDR2 sequences are SEHNR and FQNEAQ (reference sequence). The CDR3 runs 16 residues. With V trimmed by 1 base and J by 3 bases, 7 bases remained unmatched. CDR3 coding DNA: TGTGCCAGCAGCTTAGACTTACAGGGGGCTGGCTACGAGCAGTACTTC. It encodes CASSLDLQGAGYEQYF. The full variable domain, with the rest looked up from reference TRBV7-9 and TRBJ2-7, is DTGVSQNPRHKITKRGQNVTFRCDPISEHNRLYWYRQTLGQGPEFLTYFQNEAQLEKSRLLSDRFSAERPKGSFSTLEIQRTEQGDSAMYLCASSLDLQGAGYEQYFGPGTRLTVT.

DNA of the CDR3: TGTGCCAGCAGTCCGCTATGGGCGGATTCACCCCTCCACTTT. This codes for CASSPLWADSPLHF. The chain couples TRBV27 to TRBJ1-6; D unclear. This CDR3 is 14 amino acids long. Deletions cut 5 bases from V and 8 bases from J, with 13 bases between. The germline V gene encodes CDR1 MNHEY and CDR2 SMNVEV (reference sequence).

V usage is TRBV2 and J usage is TRBJ2-7; 12 positions match TRBD1. V shed 10 bases, J shed 5 bases, and the junction held 3 bases outside the gene matches. The CDR3 spans 12 residues. Germline V gives CDR1 SNHLY, CDR2 FYNNEI. The CDR3 protein is CAKGTGGDEQYF. The CDR3 bases are TGTGCCAAAGGGACAGGGGGCGACGAGCAGTACTTC.

The chain combines TRBV5-1 with TRBJ1-1; D gene unclear. Germline CDR1 SGHRS, CDR2 YFSETQ. The CDR3 length is 12 residues. The germline V and J ends were trimmed by 4 bases and 7 bases, with 11 bases remaining between them. CDR3 region: CASSLGGIEAFF. CDR3 bases: TGCGCCAGCAGCCTGGGTGGCATTGAAGCTTTCTTT.

The chain couples TRBV5-1 to TRBJ2-1; 7 bases map to TRBD2. Germline assignment: CDR1 SGHRS and CDR2 YFSETQ. CDR3 length: 15 amino acids. The V segment lost 4 bases and the J segment 0 bases; nucleotides outside the gene matches: 4. Here the CDR3 DNA reads TGCGCCAGCAGCAAAGCGGGACCCTCCTACAATGAGCAGTTCTTC. Its translation: CASSKAGPSYNEQFF. Variable domain in full (rest from reference TRBV5-1 and TRBJ2-1): KAGVTQTPRYLIKTRGQQVTLSCSPISGHRSVSWYQQTPGQGLQFLFEYFSETQRNKGNFPGRFSGRQFSNSRSEMNVSTLELGDSALYLCASSKAGPSYNEQFFGPGTRLTVL.

This rearrangement joins TRBV10-1 to TRBJ1-2; 8 bases are shared with TRBD1. Germline V CDR1 and CDR2: WNHNN, SYGVQD (reference sequence). V dropped 8 bases and J dropped 8; count of bases not matched to a gene: 10. The CDR3 extends over 13 amino acids. The CDR3 here is CASSRDRGYGYTF. DNA for the CDR3: TGCGCCAGCTCCCGAGACAGGGGATACGGCTACACCTTC.

V gene TRBV2 combines with J gene TRBJ2-1; D is perhaps TRBD2 (6 bases). The CDR3 contains 16 residues. Trimming shortened V by 3 bases and J by 4 bases, and 16 bases separated the two germline ends. The germline CDR1 and CDR2 sequences are SNHLY and FYNNEI. This CDR3 is CASSDLAWRSYNEQFF. The CDR3 coding sequence is TGTGCCAGCAGTGATCTAGCGTGGAGGTCGTACAATGAGCAGTTCTTC.

This clone was observed a handful of times. The genes are TRBV7-8 and TRBJ2-2; 7 bases are shared with TRBD1. CDR1 is SGHVS and CDR2 is FQNEAQ in the germline V gene. This CDR3 comprises 15 residues. J was trimmed by 6 bases and V by 5 bases; bases with no gene match: 9. CDR3 sequence (DNA): TGTGCCAGCAGCCACAGGGGAATTGACTCCGGGGAGCTGTTTTTT. This codes for CASSHRGIDSGELFF.

In its sample, this clone was seen a few times. This chain links TRBV4-2 with TRBJ2-1, with 8 bases fitting TRBD2. J was trimmed by 7 bases and V by 0 bases; bases with no gene match: 8. Germline CDR1 LGHNA, CDR2 YNFKEQ. There are 16 residues in the CDR3. CDR3 DNA: TGTGCCAGCAGCCAAGATGGCCGGGGGGGCATGAATGAGCAGTTCTTC. It encodes CASSQDGRGGMNEQFF.

This clone appeared a few times. The rearrangement links TRBV13 to TRBJ1-1; D is perhaps TRBD1 (5 bases). This CDR3 is 14 amino acids long. The V gene's germline CDR1 is PRHDT and CDR2 FYEKMQ (reference sequence). V lost 0 bases, J lost 4 bases, and 9 bases lay in between. The CDR3 DNA follows: TGTGCCAGCAGCTTAGGGGCAGGGTCCACTGAAGCTTTCTTT. It translates to CASSLGAGSTEAFF. Supplemented by reference TRBV13 and TRBJ1-1, the full variable domain reads AAGVIQSPRHLIKEKRETATLKCYPIPRHDTVYWYQQGPGQDPQFLISFYEKMQSDKGSIPDRFSAQQFSDYHSELNMSSLELGDSALYFCASSLGAGSTEAFFGQGTRLTVV.

The J gene is TRBJ2-7, the V gene TRBV29-1; D is possibly TRBD2 (5 bases). From germline, CDR1 is SQVTM and CDR2 ANQGSEA. V was clipped by 4 bases and J by 7 bases, with 14 bases between them. This CDR3 has 12 residues. CDR3 DNA sequence: TGCAGCGTTGGAGGGAGTGTCTGGGAGCAGTACTTC. Its protein is CSVGGSVWEQYF.

A remark on this clone: Because it lacks the conserved phenylalanine or tryptophan at the end, this CDR3 is likely a read error. This chain joins TRBV7-9 and TRBJ2-7; D assignment may be TRBD1 or TRBD2 (5 bases each). The V gene lost 3 bases and the J gene lost 4 bases, with 16 bases spanning the gap. Germline CDR1 is SEHNR and CDR2 is FQNEAQ (reference sequence). The CDR3 totals 15 residues. The CDR3 region has the DNA TGTGCCAGCAGCTTCCGGGACGAGCAAGTTTACGAGCAGTACATT. It yields the protein CASSFRDEQVYEQYI.

The chain uses TRBV19 and TRBJ2-7; maybe TRBD2 (5 bases). Trimming shortened V by 3 bases and J by 5 bases, and 17 bases separated the two germline ends. This CDR3 spans 15 amino acids. The germline CDR1 and CDR2 sequences are LNHDA and SQIVND (reference sequence). CDR3 protein: CASSIGVAPGDEQYF. CDR3 sequence (DNA): TGTGCCAGTAGTATTGGAGTAGCGCCCGGGGACGAGCAGTACTTC.